The 31 T cell receptor beta chains in this list originate from one sample, sequenced in a study of graft-versus-host responses after intestinal transplantation. These receptors have no identified antigens. The data were produced by immunoSEQ multiplex PCR, yet TCRdb's version contains in-frame clones alone and is incomplete. Here the sample spans approximately 130,000 clones, more than 80% being singletons. The input for sequencing was unstimulated CD4+ T cells sorted from spleen or lymph node cells, taken before intestinal transplant. These receptor sequences come from a human donor who received an intestinal transplant.

The chain couples TRBV6-6 to TRBJ2-7; maybe TRBD1 (6 bases). Germline CDR1 is MNHNY and CDR2 is SVGAGI (reference sequence). The CDR3 runs to 11 residues. Trimming left V 7 bases short and J 4 bases short, with 8 bases between. The CDR3 is CASTDRYEQYF. The CDR3 coding sequence is TGTGCCAGCACGGACAGATACGAGCAGTACTTC.

In DNA, the CDR3 is TGCGCCAGCAGGTTGTCGGGGGGCAACTATGGCTACACCTTC. This codes for CASRLSGGNYGYTF. The chain recombines TRBV4-1 with TRBJ1-2, with TRBD1 as a possible D gene (6 bases). This CDR3 has 14 amino acids. In germline, CDR1 is MGHRA, CDR2 YSYEKL. The ends were cut back, 6 bases at V and 2 bases at J, with 13 bases in the middle.

Concerning this clone itself: Relative to the germline gene, one junction end is altered; a read error may explain this. V is TRBV10-2 and J is TRBJ1-1; TRBD1 might be the D (6 bases). The germline CDR1 and CDR2 sequences are WSHSY and SAAADI. The CDR3 has 14 amino acids. The CDR3 DNA reads as TGCGCCAGCAGATACAGGGCTTTCGCCACTAAAGCTTTCTTT. Its translation is CASRYRAFATKAFF.

V usage is TRBV10-1 and J usage is TRBJ1-1; D gene uncertain. Germline CDR1 and CDR2: WNHNN and SYGVQD (reference sequence). This CDR3 spans 13 amino acids. The V and J ends lost 4 bases and 3 bases respectively, with 9 bases between them. The CDR3 loop reads CASSATVYTEAFF. The CDR3 region has the DNA TGCGCCAGCAGTGCTACGGTGTACACTGAAGCTTTCTTT.

V gene TRBV7-8 combines with J gene TRBJ1-2; TRBD1 matches at 8 bases. Germline assignment: CDR1 SGHVS and CDR2 FQNEAQ. After removal of 2 bases from V and 6 bases from J, the junction contained 5 bases not matched to a gene. The CDR3 is 14 residues long. In DNA form, the CDR3 reads TGTGCCAGCAGCTTAATCCGACAGGGGCATGGCTACACCTTC. This encodes CASSLIRQGHGYTF.

The chain employs TRBV27 and TRBJ2-7; 11 nucleotides match TRBD1. CDR1 and CDR2 from the germline V gene are MNHEY and SMNVEV (reference sequence). J gave up 3 bases and V 0 bases, and 7 bases lay outside the gene matches. The CDR3 runs to 17 residues. CDR3 DNA: TGTGCCAGCAGTTTATCCCGATCTGGGACAGGGGGCTACGAGCAGTACTTC. It encodes CASSLSRSGTGGYEQYF.

The chain links TRBV5-6 to TRBJ1-2, with D possibly being TRBD1 (5 bases). There are 14 residues in the CDR3. Germline CDR1 SGHDT, CDR2 YYEEEE. V lost 0 bases and J 4 bases, leaving 10 bases between the germline ends. The CDR3 coding sequence is TGTGCCAGCAGCTTGGGGACAAGCAGCTATGGCTACACCTTC. This sequence encodes CASSLGTSSYGYTF.

This sequence joins TRBV7-3 and TRBJ2-1, with D maybe TRBD1 (6 bases). Trimming cost V 2 bases and J 4 bases, with 15 bases left between them. The CDR3 length is 16 residues. Germline V CDR1 and CDR2: SGHTA, FQGTGA. CDR3 protein: CASSLGFGRGYNEQFF. In nucleotides, the CDR3 is TGTGCCAGCAGCTTAGGGTTCGGCAGGGGTTACAATGAGCAGTTCTTC.

CDR3 in amino acids: CASHRGSGANVLTF. DNA of the CDR3: TGCGCCAGCCACAGGGGATCTGGGGCCAACGTCCTGACTTTC. The chain uses TRBV5-1 and TRBJ2-6, with 7 bases lining up with TRBD1. This CDR3 is 14 amino acids long. The germline V gene has CDR1 SGHRS and CDR2 YFSETQ. J gave up 1 base and V 7 bases, and 2 bases lay outside the gene matches.

The J gene is TRBJ1-2, the V gene TRBV19, with D possibly matching TRBD1 (5 bases). The CDR3 has 15 residues. The germline V and J ends were trimmed by 3 bases and 4 bases, with 15 bases remaining between them. Germline V lookup: CDR1 LNHDA, CDR2 SQIVND (reference sequence). The DNA for the CDR3 is TGTGCCAGTAGTATGACTGAGGGGAGATCCTATGGCTACACCTTC. Its translation is CASSMTEGRSYGYTF.

J is TRBJ1-2 and V is TRBV9; D is unclear. The V end lost 0 bases, the J end lost 2 bases, and 8 bases lay between the germline ends. Germline CDR1 SGDLS, CDR2 YYNGEE. The CDR3 totals 14 residues. This CDR3 reads CASSVVGRNYGYTF. In nucleotides, the CDR3 is TGTGCCAGCAGCGTAGTTGGACGCAACTATGGCTACACCTTC.

In its sample, this clone was seen once. V is TRBV11-2 and J is TRBJ1-6; 8 nucleotides match TRBD1. Per germline, CDR1 SGHAT and CDR2 FQNNGV. V was pared by 5 bases and J by 10 bases, with 7 bases of the junction left unmatched. This CDR3 has 14 residues. The CDR3 region has the DNA TGTGCCAGCAGCCACGACAGGGGAAGATCACCCCTCCACTTT. Translated, it gives CASSHDRGRSPLHF. The full variable domain, its missing parts supplied by reference TRBV11-2 and TRBJ1-6, is EAGVAQSPRYKIIEKRQSVAFWCNPISGHATLYWYQQILGQGPKLLIQFQNNGVVDDSQLPKDRFSAERLKGVDSTLKIQPAKLEDSAVYLCASSHDRGRSPLHFGNGTRLTVT.

CDR3 region: CASSYSRTGSKVYTF. The CDR3 nucleotides read TGTGCCAGCAGTTACTCGCGGACAGGGTCGAAGGTCTACACCTTC. This chain joins TRBV6-5 and TRBJ1-2; 8 bases align to TRBD1. CDR3 size: 15 residues. V gave up 0 bases and J gave up 10 bases; unmatched junction bases: 10. Germline CDR1 reads MNHEY; CDR2 reads SVGAGI.

This sequence joins TRBV6-1 and TRBJ1-4, with TRBD1 matching over 10 bases. V lost 4 bases and J lost 0; bases outside the gene matches: 11. The V gene's germline CDR1 is MNHNS and CDR2 SASEGT. There are 19 residues in the CDR3. In DNA form, the CDR3 reads TGTGCCAGCAGTGGGGGGACAGGGGAAATGTGGGCAACTAATGAAAAACTGTTTTTT. It specifies CASSGGTGEMWATNEKLFF.

This chain connects TRBV5-1 to TRBJ2-5, with D perhaps TRBD2 (6 bases). The CDR3 is made up of 15 amino acids. Trimming left V 4 bases short and J 2 bases short, with 15 bases between. Germline V lookup: CDR1 SGHRS, CDR2 YFSETQ. Here the CDR3 reads CASSLVAAGQETQYF. The DNA for the CDR3 is TGCGCCAGCAGCCTAGTAGCGGCGGGACAAGAGACCCAGTACTTC. The variable domain in full, with the rest retrieved from reference TRBV5-1 and TRBJ2-5, is KAGVTQTPRYLIKTRGQQVTLSCSPISGHRSVSWYQQTPGQGLQFLFEYFSETQRNKGNFPGRFSGRQFSNSRSEMNVSTLELGDSALYLCASSLVAAGQETQYFGPGTRLLVL.

In this sample, this clone turned up a few times. This rearrangement joins TRBV7-9 to TRBJ1-1; D may be TRBD1 (5 bases). This CDR3 has 14 residues. Germline V gene data show CDR1 as SEHNR and CDR2 as FQNEAQ (reference sequence). Trimming removed 4 bases from V and 3 bases from J, with 12 bases in between. CDR3 loop: CASSSRGGDTEAFF. CDR3 nucleotide sequence: TGTGCCAGCAGCTCGCGGGGGGGTGACACTGAAGCTTTCTTT. The variable domain in full, with the rest retrieved from reference TRBV7-9 and TRBJ1-1, is DTGVSQNPRHKITKRGQNVTFRCDPISEHNRLYWYRQTLGQGPEFLTYFQNEAQLEKSRLLSDRFSAERPKGSFSTLEIQRTEQGDSAMYLCASSSRGGDTEAFFGQGTRLTVV.

V and J are TRBV9 and TRBJ2-3; D not certain. Germline CDR1 is SGDLS and CDR2 is YYNGEE. Between the trimmed V and J ends, which lost 4 bases and 0 bases, there was a span of 12 bases. The CDR3 is 15 residues long. The CDR3 protein is CASSLFGASTDTQYF. CDR3 coding DNA: TGTGCCAGCAGCCTCTTCGGAGCAAGCACAGATACGCAGTATTTT.

This chain links TRBV7-4 with TRBJ2-7; D is unresolved. The CDR3 extends over 13 amino acids. Germline CDR1 reads SGHVT; CDR2 reads SQSDAQ. Trimming left V 4 bases short and J 5 bases short, with 12 bases between. The CDR3 DNA sequence: TGTGCCAGCAGCTCCCTACCTCGGGACGAGCAGTACTTC. This encodes CASSSLPRDEQYF.

CDR3 DNA sequence: TGTGCCTGGAGTGTCGGAGGGGGTGTAACCCAGTACTTC. It codes for CAWSVGGGVTQYF. V and J are TRBV30 and TRBJ2-5; D possibly matches TRBD1 or TRBD2 (6 bases each). V was trimmed by 0 bases and J by 8 bases, leaving 13 bases between them. Germline CDR1 reads GTSNPN; CDR2 reads SVGIG (reference sequence). This CDR3 spans 13 amino acids.

The chain's CDR3 is CASSPTGDTEAFF. The DNA for the CDR3 is TGTGCCAGCTCGCCTACAGGGGACACTGAAGCTTTCTTT. The V call is TRBV18, the J call TRBJ1-1; TRBD1 matches at 7 bases. The CDR3 totals 13 residues. Germline CDR1 reads KGHSH; CDR2 reads LQKENI. V lost 6 bases and J lost 3; bases outside the gene matches: 4.

The chain has TRBV5-1 and TRBJ2-2; TRBD2 aligns across 15 bases. Losses at the gene ends were 3 bases for V and 0 bases for J; bases not matched to a gene: 3. Germline V lookup: CDR1 SGHRS, CDR2 YFSETQ. The CDR3 has 18 residues. CDR3 nucleotides: TGCGCCAGCAGCTGGGGACTAGCGGGGGGTCCGAACACCGGGGAGCTGTTTTTT. Translation: CASSWGLAGGPNTGELFF.

The chain recombines TRBV20-1 with TRBJ1-2; no reliable D call. Germline V CDR1 and CDR2: DFQATT, SNEGSKA (reference sequence). The CDR3 runs 11 residues. The V and J ends lost 1 base and 8 bases respectively, with 8 bases between them. The CDR3: CSARVPGGYTF. The CDR3 DNA sequence: TGCAGTGCTAGAGTACCAGGCGGCTACACCTTC.

V and J are TRBV5-1 and TRBJ2-5, with 7 bases matching TRBD2. The CDR3 has 17 residues. Germline trimming cut 2 bases from V and 3 bases from J; bases unmatched to any gene: 13. From germline, CDR1 is SGHRS and CDR2 YFSETQ. The CDR3 coding sequence is TGCGCCAGCAGCTTAGGTATCCGCGGGGGAGGCGAAGAGACCCAGTACTTC. Translating gives CASSLGIRGGGEETQYF.

The sample holds one count of this clone. The chain carries TRBV11-3 and TRBJ1-2; D is ambiguous. This CDR3 spans 17 amino acids. The V end was cut by 5 bases, the J end by 4 bases, with 23 bases between. The V gene's germline CDR1 is SGHNT and CDR2 YENEEA. The CDR3 loop reads CASSDLYNLGKTYGYTF. DNA of the CDR3: TGTGCCAGCAGCGACCTGTACAATCTCGGAAAGACCTATGGCTACACCTTC.

Written as DNA, the CDR3 is TGTGCCAGCAGCTTAGGGGGAGGGACAGTCGAGCAGTACTTC. Translation: CASSLGGGTVEQYF. V and J are TRBV7-9 and TRBJ2-7; D tentatively reads TRBD1 or TRBD2 (7 bases each). Trimming removed 1 base at V and 6 bases at J, with 13 bases between. This CDR3 has 14 residues. Germline loops: CDR1 SEHNR, CDR2 FQNEAQ (reference sequence).

This CDR3 is CASSDQGNYGYTF. Here the CDR3 DNA reads TGCGCCAGCAGTGATCAGGGAAACTATGGCTACACCTTC. The chain uses TRBV5-1 and TRBJ1-2, with D perhaps TRBD1 (5 bases). The germline V gene has CDR1 SGHRS and CDR2 YFSETQ. V was trimmed by 5 bases and J by 2 bases, leaving 10 bases between them. The CDR3 runs to 13 residues.

This clone is a singleton in its sample. The chain has TRBV19 and TRBJ1-1, with no clear D. This CDR3 is built from 15 residues. Trimming shortened V by 0 bases and J by 5 bases, and 13 bases separated the two germline ends. Germline values: CDR1 LNHDA, CDR2 SQIVND (reference sequence). The CDR3 DNA reads as TGTGCCAGTAGTATAGATCGACCGGGGAGGACTGAAGCTTTCTTT. The encoded protein is CASSIDRPGRTEAFF.

This chain connects TRBV5-4 to TRBJ2-3; no clear D gene. Trimming took off 2 bases at V and 5 bases at J, with 3 bases between the two ends. This CDR3 comprises 11 residues. Germline assignment: CDR1 SGHNT and CDR2 YYREEE (reference sequence). CDR3 DNA sequence: TGTGCCAGCAGCTTTGGAGATACGCAGTATTTT. It codes for CASSFGDTQYF.

This clone has a handful of counts. V and J are TRBV18 and TRBJ1-5; 9 bases fit TRBD1. V lost 3 bases and J lost 5; bases outside the gene matches: 5. Germline CDR1 KGHSH, CDR2 LQKENI. The length of the CDR3 is 15 residues. CDR3 DNA: TGTGCCAGCTCACCCGAACAGGGGGCCTATCAGCCCCAGCATTTT. It encodes CASSPEQGAYQPQHF.

The rearrangement joins TRBV4-1 to TRBJ2-7; D remains ambiguous. The J call is doubtful: the DNA matches TRBJ2-5 better. Germline CDR1 MGHRA, CDR2 YSYEKL. The CDR3 runs 16 residues. CDR3 residues: CASSQDGLGTQETQYF. CDR3 DNA sequence: TGCGCCAGCAGCCAAGATGGGTTGGGAACTCAAGAGACCCAGTACTTC.

V gene TRBV11-3 combines with J gene TRBJ1-1, with 7 positions matching TRBD1. The CDR3 is made up of 15 amino acids. CDR1 and CDR2 from the germline V gene are SGHNT and YENEEA. The V segment lost 4 bases and the J segment 4 bases; nucleotides outside the gene matches: 9. The CDR3 nucleotides read TGTGCCAGCAGCTACAGACAGGGAGGGCTCACTGAAGCTTTCTTT. Amino acids: CASSYRQGGLTEAFF.